One T cell receptor beta chain is described in this entry. Its antigen is still unknown. This CDR3 spans 14 amino acids. V was cut by 0 bases and J by 6 bases, with 9 bases left in between. CDR1 and CDR2 (germline): MRHNA, SNTAGT. The table came from immunoSEQ multiplex PCR; TCRdb's copy has only in-frame clones and leaves some out. The sample has approximately 58,000 clones; roughly 81% are singletons. The data are from a study of OX40 agonist ivuxolimab in advanced cancers. Study-wide background: Prior checkpoint blockade (anti-PD-1, anti-PD-L1 or anti-CTLA-4) was permitted; around 39% had it.

Study observations and caveats: The authors did not determine the antigen specificity of the expanded peripheral T cells. At 0.1 to 3.0 mg/kg, clonal expansion of CD4+ and CD8+ blood T cells had occurred by week 6.

The chain is built from TRBV6-4 and TRBJ1-5; D might be TRBD1 (5 bases). This sequence was found in an adult with an advanced solid tumor such as melanoma, head and neck, liver or kidney cancer. Sequencing was performed on CD4+ or CD8+ T cells sorted from blood, taken in a trial of the OX40 agonist ivuxolimab. CDR3: CASSDSAGTQPQHF. The CDR3 DNA sequence: TGTGCCAGCAGTGACTCGGCAGGGACTCAGCCCCAGCATTTT.